Listed below are T cell receptor beta chains from one sample, sequenced in a study of graft-versus-host responses after intestinal transplantation. This table comes from immunoSEQ multiplex PCR, and its TCRdb copy is limited to in-frame clones, with some not included. The data show roughly 92,000 clones, with about nine tenths seen just once and less than 0.12% held by the top ten. Their antigens are not known. The sample in question was unstimulated CD4+ T cells sorted from spleen or lymph node cells, obtained before intestinal transplant. The receptors derive from a human donor who received an intestinal transplant. Each CDR3 is given with its conserved first and last residue. The D gene is left open where the match is weak.

J gene | V gene | D gene | CDR3 protein
TRBJ1-2 | TRBV13 | NA | CASSLGGVGTF
TRBJ1-6 | TRBV6-1 | NA | CASSGRLNNSPLHF
TRBJ1-1 | TRBV5-1 | TRBD1 | CASSGTGAEAFF
TRBJ2-1 | TRBV2 | NA | CASSGSGKNEQFF
TRBJ1-3 | TRBV7-2 | NA | CASSLRSSGNTIYF
TRBJ2-2 | TRBV5-6 | NA | CASSGRTDVNTGELFF
TRBJ1-2 | TRBV7-8 | NA | CASSLGAGTPPGMELYGYTF
TRBJ2-7 | TRBV5-1 | TRBD1 | CASSLVDRGYEQYF
TRBJ2-3 | TRBV4-1 | NA | CASRPSWGPTDTQYF
TRBJ2-7 | TRBV2 | NA | CASTGVGYEQYF
TRBJ1-2 | TRBV19 | NA | CASRIQGFWDYGYTF
TRBJ2-7 | TRBV5-1 | NA | CASSLPGPTYEQYF
TRBJ2-2 | TRBV11-2 | NA | CASSLVGAPIGELFF
TRBJ1-2 | TRBV18 | NA | CASSPGGSRLWGYTF
TRBJ2-7 | TRBV6-5 | TRBD1 | CASIDRAYEQYF
TRBJ2-3 | TRBV5-6 | TRBD2 | CASRAWQRGGMLTDTQYF
TRBJ2-3 | TRBV2 | TRBD1 | CASSAQGAGDTQYF
TRBJ2-7 | TRBV5-1 | NA | CASSRPPGYEQYF
TRBJ1-5 | TRBV18 | NA | CASSSYTLSNQPQHF
TRBJ1-5 | TRBV2 | TRBD1 | CASDDRDQPQHF
TRBJ1-1 | TRBV6-6 | NA | CASSSSAGRMAEAFF
NA | TRBV7-8 | TRBD2 | CASSQTSGGSYEQYF
TRBJ1-3 | TRBV13 | NA | CASSLAPGSIGNTIYF
TRBJ1-2 | TRBV29-1 | NA | CSKGGGYTF
TRBJ1-1 | TRBV11-2 | TRBD1 | CASSVRDRGRKDEAFF
TRBJ2-5 | TRBV27 | TRBD2 | CASSLLKRGGRGETQYF
TRBJ2-7 | TRBV4-2 | NA | CASSQGETSVFYEQYF
TRBJ2-3 | TRBV4-1 | NA | CASSLGPLISTDTQYF
TRBJ2-7 | TRBV11-3 | TRBD1 | CASSPGQGVSYEQYF
TRBJ2-3 | TRBV15 | NA | CATNPVSGSDTQYF
TRBJ1-6 | TRBV7-2 | NA | CASSPPGRPGTPLHF
TRBJ2-7 | TRBV5-3 | NA | CARRWDWDYEQYF
TRBJ1-1 | TRBV2 | NA | CASSAGRGGTEAFF
TRBJ1-3 | TRBV6-1 | TRBD1 | CASSEVKGQGGNTIYF
TRBJ2-1 | TRBV6-6 | NA | CASSLSGGFYNEQFF
TRBJ1-5 | TRBV2 | NA | CASSHTRQFPNQPQHF
TRBJ2-5 | TRBV20-1 | NA | CSARRETQYF